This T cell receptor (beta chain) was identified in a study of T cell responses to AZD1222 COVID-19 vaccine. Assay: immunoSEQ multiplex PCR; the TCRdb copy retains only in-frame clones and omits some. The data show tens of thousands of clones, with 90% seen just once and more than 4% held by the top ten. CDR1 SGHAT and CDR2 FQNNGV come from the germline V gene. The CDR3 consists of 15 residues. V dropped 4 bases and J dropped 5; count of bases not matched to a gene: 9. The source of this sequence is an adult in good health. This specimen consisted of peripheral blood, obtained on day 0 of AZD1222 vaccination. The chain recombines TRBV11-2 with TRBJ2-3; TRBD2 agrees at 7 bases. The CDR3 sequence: CASSSGGRVGDTQYF. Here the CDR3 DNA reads TGTGCCAGCAGCTCAGGTGGGAGGGTAGGAGATACGCAGTATTTT.